This T cell receptor (beta chain) is from a study of cytomegalovirus exposure and HLA in healthy donors. Across the whole study: Membership in the Caucasian-associated ancestry cluster was found for 81% of roughly 400 genotyped donors. Study outcomes and limitations: The authors excluded some V segments, including TRBV6-2 and TRBV6-3, as indistinguishable. A reported reduction in N-insertions relative to the roughly 700-donor mean was seen in an Asian-associated ancestry cluster in a later analysis.

This clone was seen a single time. Its antigen is undetermined. Germline CDR1 and CDR2: GTSNPN and SVGIG (reference sequence). Germline trimming cut 5 bases from V and 1 base from J; bases unmatched to any gene: 0. The CDR3 contains 12 residues. Nominal health characterized the donors when sampled, though unrecorded immune exposures were likely. Amplification used 60 Vbeta primers and 13 Jbeta primers. Profiled with immunoSEQ multiplex PCR; TCRdb holds only in-frame clones, not every one. Of 180,000 or so clones listed, 70% to 90% are singletons. This sequence was found in a man between 18 and 35 years old in good health and CMV-seropositive. This chain joins TRBV30 and TRBJ1-1; TRBD1 matches at 8 bases. Sample: PBMCs. The CDR3 nucleotides are TGTGCCTGGGACAGGGGGAACACTGAAGCTTTCTTT. Translation gives CAWDRGNTEAFF.